This T cell receptor (beta chain) appears in the sequencing data of a study of T cell responses to AZD1222 COVID-19 vaccine. Study-level results: Donors, mostly white British, included more females; clonal diversity was possibly underestimated. Recipients of two AZD1222 doses showed rising Spike-specific TCR breadth and depth. Sampled repertoires all dated from after the peak T cell response.

On this clone: Antigen specificity is unknown.

Sequenced by immunoSEQ multiplex PCR; TCRdb stores in-frame clones only, minus some. This repertoire shows about 100,000 clones, roughly 85% found once; its top ten account for approximately 3%. Germline loops: CDR1 SGHRS, CDR2 YFSETQ. CDR3 length: 15 residues. V was clipped by 0 bases and J by 5 bases, with 15 bases between them. Material: peripheral blood, obtained on day 0 of AZD1222 vaccination. The genes are TRBV5-1 and TRBJ2-7; perhaps TRBD1 as D (6 bases). This receptor was taken from an adult in good health. The DNA for the CDR3 is TGCGCCAGCAGCTTGGCACAGGGAATCCGTCACGAGCAGTACTTC. Its translation is CASSLAQGIRHEQYF.